The T cell receptor beta chain under discussion was sequenced for a study of CD8+CD57+ T cells in acquired aplastic anemia. This clonotype was counted many times. Patients sequenced had flow cytometry evidence of CD8+CD57+ cell expansion. Trimming took 4 bases from V and 0 from J; bases not matched to a gene: 5. CDR3 length: 18 amino acids. Germline V lookup: CDR1 SGHNT, CDR2 YYREEE (reference sequence). TCR beta VDJ and CDR3 profiling used genomic DNA as template. TCRdb reanalysed the reads using MiXCR and keeps one entry per CDR3 protein. Of 150,000 or so distinct CDR3 sequences detected, 52% appear once; the ten largest clones hold approximately 12%.

This sequence originates from a human donor with aplastic anemia. The chain joins TRBV5-4 to TRBJ2-1, with TRBD2 identical over 15 bases. The sample was sorted CD4+, CD8+, or CD8+CD57+ T cells (not recorded which) from PBMCs. The CDR3 sequence is CASSVGLAGGYSYNEQFF. In DNA form, the CDR3 reads TGTGCCAGCAGCGTGGGACTAGCGGGAGGCTACTCCTACAATGAGCAGTTCTTC.